These T cell receptor beta chains were read from a single sample in a study of early T cells in non-severe SARS-CoV-2 infection. TCRdb reprocessed the 5' RACE reads via MiXCR and lists one record per CDR3 protein. The table lists about 33,000 distinct CDR3 sequences, less than 6.5% of them singletons. Sequences were obtained from whole blood. The receptors were sampled from an adult who was a healthcare worker with PCR-confirmed SARS-CoV-2 infection or an uninfected control (not recorded which). The conserved cysteine and the conserved F or W are not part of the CDR3 here. Each record gives: CDR3 length, J gene, V gene, CDR3 protein.

>12|TRBJ2-5|TRBV10-3
AISDYTGGETQY
>12|TRBJ1-1|TRBV7-2
ASSSPFLGAEAF
>13|TRBJ2-5|TRBV5-1
ASSLAELGPETQY
>13|TRBJ2-3|TRBV30
AWSVAGGSTDTQY
>15|TRBJ1-2|TRBV9
ASSSTGQGQSSYGYT
>14|TRBJ2-3|TRBV20-1
SASTGTTTSTDTQY
>11|TRBJ2-1|TRBV20-1
SAMAGGYNEQF
>12|TRBJ2-1|TRBV28
ASSLRREYDEQF
>17|TRBJ2-6|TRBV14
ASSLHRDRGRSGANVLT
>11|TRBJ2-7|TRBV6-2/TRBV6-3
AISNPPRYEQY
>15|TRBJ2-7|TRBV28
ASRQQLSTSGSSEQY
>13|TRBJ1-4|TRBV20-1
SARDWTGENEKLF
>14|TRBJ2-3|TRBV27
ASTTAGAPNTDTQY
>10|TRBJ2-7|TRBV10-3
AISESGNEQY
>9|TRBJ2-3|TRBV14
ASSRTDTQY
>12|TRBJ2-5|TRBV5-4
ASSLSWIQETQY
>12|TRBJ2-7|TRBV11-2
ASSLGPAAYEQY